This paragraph covers one TCR beta chain sequence. Its target is not known. From germline, CDR1 is SGHNT and CDR2 YYREEE (reference sequence). Unmatched junction bases numbered 5, after V lost 4 bases and J lost 5 bases. This CDR3 is built from 14 residues. This sample is part of a study of cytotoxic CD8 clonotypes in ibrutinib-treated CLL. Study-level background: The cohort had around 11 relapsed/refractory and around 15 treatment-naive patients, fewer than 18 IGHV unmutated.

Data came from immunoSEQ multiplex PCR; TCRdb stores just in-frame clones and leaves some out. The sample lists 43,000 or so clones; about 69% were seen once. Points from the study as a whole: At progression, clonality fell back toward baseline after rising at ibrutinib response.

The TCR comes from a human donor with chronic lymphocytic leukemia. The rearrangement links TRBV5-4 to TRBJ2-5; 10 nucleotides line up with TRBD2. The material was PBMCs, obtained after 24 months of ibrutinib treatment. CDR3 nucleotides: TGTGCCAGCAGCGGGCTAGCGGGAGTCGAGACCCAGTACTTC. The encoded protein is CASSGLAGVETQYF.